What follows is one T cell receptor beta chain and its context. CDR3 length: 14 residues. Per the germline V gene, CDR1 is MNHEY and CDR2 is SVGAGI. V was trimmed by 6 bases and J by 2 bases, leaving 13 bases between them. The sample originates from a study of blood T cell repertoires in COVID-19. Looking at the study overall: Spain, Italy and the United States supplied samples that represented acute and convalescent COVID-19. T cells, B-cell-depleted T cells, or PBMCs provided the cDNA or gDNA that served as material.

Profiling relied on immunoSEQ multiplex PCR, and the TCRdb table lists in-frame clones only, not all of them. The table records 35,000 to 50,000 clones, about three quarters of them present only once. The sequenced material came from peripheral blood. The chain combines TRBV6-5 with TRBJ2-5; D gene unclear. The sequence derives from a man aged 70-80 years with active or convalescent COVID-19. This chain's CDR3 is CASRSSERQETQYF. As DNA, the CDR3 is TGTGCCAGCAGGAGTTCGGAGCGACAAGAGACCCAGTACTTC.